This T cell receptor beta chain was observed in a study of blood T cell repertoires in COVID-19. Overall study: Specimens from acute and convalescent COVID-19 originated in the United States, Italy and Spain. PBMCs, B-cell-depleted T cells, or T cells provided the cDNA or gDNA that made up the material.

Under the authors' procedure: Amplification of reference gene primers provided the estimated nucleated cell counts. TCRdb's copy holds only in-frame clones and misses some; the assay was immunoSEQ multiplex PCR. The V and J calls and clone size come from that table; D and trimming were worked out from the DNA. The sample consists of a few hundred thousand clones, around 90% of them appearing once. Sequenced material: peripheral blood. The clonotype comes from a man aged 18 to 30 who had recovered from COVID-19.

The DNA for the CDR3 is TGTGCCAGCAGCTTAGATGGGGGACTGAACTATGGCTACACCTTC. Its translation is CASSLDGGLNYGYTF. This rearrangement joins TRBV7-9 to TRBJ1-2, with a tentative D call TRBD1 (5 bases). V gave up 1 base and J gave up 2 bases, with 11 bases separating them. The CDR3 totals 15 residues. CDR1 SEHNR and CDR2 FQNEAQ come from the germline V gene (reference sequence).